This TCR beta chain was identified during a study of radiotherapy plus CTLA-4 blockade in lung cancer. Study summary: 18% of patients responded objectively, and roughly 30% achieved disease control.

CDR1 and CDR2 (germline): WNHNN, SYGVQD (reference sequence). The V end lost 4 bases, the J end lost 2 bases, and 14 bases lay between the germline ends. The CDR3 runs 15 residues. Concerning this clone: What it binds is not known.

Focal radiation was given together with CTLA-4 blockade (ipilimumab) to patients with chemo-refractory metastatic non-small-cell lung cancer. Study conclusions and caveats: TCR clones originating in tumors grew in number in blood after radiotherapy plus ipilimumab.

The assay was immunoSEQ multiplex PCR, and TCRdb's table has in-frame clones only and misses some. The table has fewer than 100,000 clones, roughly four fifths seen once. The sequence derives from a human donor with non-small cell lung cancer who had stable disease on radiotherapy plus ipilimumab. The V gene is TRBV10-1, the J gene TRBJ2-5; the D call may be TRBD1 or TRBD2 (6 bases each). Sample: peripheral blood, taken from a patient treated with radiotherapy plus ipilimumab. The CDR3 protein is CASSGGGTGQETQYF. For the CDR3, the DNA is TGCGCCAGCAGTGGGGGAGGTACAGGGCAAGAGACCCAGTACTTC.